This entry lists 17 T cell receptor beta chains sequenced from one sample in a study of blood T cell repertoires in COVID-19. TCRdb's copy holds only in-frame clones and misses some; the assay was immunoSEQ multiplex PCR. The sample holds about 300,000 clones; around 85% are singletons and the top ten take about 1.9%. Sequenced input: PBMCs or T cells enriched from blood (not recorded which). The receptors were sampled from a woman in her twenties or thirties who had been exposed to COVID-19.

The chain employs TRBV13 and TRBJ1-1; maybe TRBD1 (6 bases). The germline CDR1 and CDR2 sequences are PRHDT and FYEKMQ (reference sequence). The CDR3 has 13 residues. The V end was cut by 4 bases, the J end by 4 bases, with 10 bases between. CDR3 loop: CASSSTGGTEAFF. CDR3 bases: TGTGCCAGCAGCTCGACAGGTGGCACTGAAGCTTTCTTT.

The chain employs TRBV9 and TRBJ1-1; TRBD1 is a possible D gene (6 bases). V was shortened by 0 bases and J by 6 bases, with 12 bases between the two germline ends. Germline V gene lookup returns CDR1 SGDLS and CDR2 YYNGEE. The CDR3 has 14 residues. CDR3 DNA: TGTGCCAGCAGCGTAGTGGGGGGGCAGTCTGAAGCTTTCTTT. Its protein product is CASSVVGGQSEAFF. The full variable domain, its missing parts supplied by reference TRBV9 and TRBJ1-1, is DSGVTQTPKHLITATGQRVTLRCSPRSGDLSVYWYQQSLDQGLQFLIQYYNGEERAKGNILERFSAQQFPDLHSELNLSSLELGDSALYFCASSVVGGQSEAFFGQGTRLTVV.

The gene calls are TRBV5-1 and TRBJ2-1; TRBD2 matches 11 bases. Germline-derived CDR1 and CDR2 are SGHRS and YFSETQ. The CDR3 length is 17 residues. Losses at the gene ends were 4 bases for V and 2 bases for J; bases not matched to a gene: 8. CDR3 sequence: CASSPLSGGGTYNEQFF. Written as DNA, the CDR3 is TGCGCCAGCAGCCCCCTTAGCGGGGGGGGAACCTACAATGAGCAGTTCTTC.

This clone came up once. The genes are TRBV11-2 and TRBJ2-6; TRBD1 matches at 7 bases. With V trimmed by 2 bases and J by 0 bases, 4 bases remained unmatched. This CDR3 region has 17 residues. The germline gives CDR1 SGHAT, CDR2 FQNNGV. The CDR3 nucleotides are TGTGCCAGCAGCTTATGGGACAGTAGCTCTGGGGCCAACGTCCTGACTTTC. It codes for CASSLWDSSSGANVLTF.

This chain joins TRBV10-1 and TRBJ2-7; D may be TRBD2 (6 bases). This CDR3 is built from 13 residues. Germline CDR1 reads WNHNN; CDR2 reads SYGVQD (reference sequence). Trimming shortened V by 8 bases and J by 2 bases, and 13 bases separated the two germline ends. The CDR3 sequence: CASGWTNTYEQYF. CDR3 sequence (DNA): TGCGCCAGCGGGTGGACTAACACCTACGAGCAGTACTTC.

This clone was found once. This chain connects TRBV7-9 to TRBJ2-7; D is unclear. CDR3 length: 15 amino acids. V was trimmed by 1 base and J by 1 base, leaving 11 bases between them. Germline V gene lookup returns CDR1 SEHNR and CDR2 FQNEAQ (reference sequence). The CDR3 sequence: CASSLGSLESYEQYF. The CDR3 DNA reads TGTGCCAGCAGCTTAGGTAGTTTAGAATCCTACGAGCAGTACTTC.

Only one count was recorded for this clone. The genes are TRBV6-5 and TRBJ2-7; 7 nucleotides align to TRBD1. The CDR3 runs 15 residues. V shed 6 bases and J 0 bases; nucleotides not matched to a gene: 8. The germline V gene encodes CDR1 MNHEY and CDR2 SVGAGI. The CDR3 DNA reads as TGTGCCAGCAGGAGGGACAGACCAGCCTCCTACGAGCAGTACTTC. Its translation: CASRRDRPASYEQYF.

The chain couples TRBV11-2 to TRBJ2-5; 9 bases align to TRBD1. Germline loops: CDR1 SGHAT, CDR2 FQNNGV. There are 15 residues in the CDR3. With V trimmed by 7 bases and J by 4 bases, 10 bases remained unmatched. The CDR3 DNA sequence: TGTGCCAGCACACACGGGACAGGGAGGGGAGAGACCCAGTACTTC. It translates to CASTHGTGRGETQYF.

J is TRBJ2-5 and V is TRBV11-1, with D perhaps matching TRBD1 (6 bases). This CDR3 is built from 15 residues. Germline V gives CDR1 SGHAT, CDR2 FQDESV (reference sequence). Trimming cost V 5 bases and J 2 bases, with 15 bases left between them. The CDR3 DNA follows: TGTGCCAGCAGCCAGGGGCCTAATCTTCAAGAGACCCAGTACTTC. Translating gives CASSQGPNLQETQYF.

This clone was recorded only once. The V call is TRBV2, the J call TRBJ2-2; 10 bases fit TRBD2. The V gene's germline CDR1 is SNHLY and CDR2 FYNNEI. This CDR3 region has 15 residues. After removal of 5 bases from V and 5 bases from J, the junction contained 5 bases not matched to a gene. Written as DNA, the CDR3 is TGTGCCAGCAGTCTAGCGGGAGTGGATACCGGGGAGCTGTTTTTT. Translated: CASSLAGVDTGELFF.

Only a few counts were recorded for this clone. The V call is TRBV15, the J call TRBJ1-2, with unresolved D. Germline values: CDR1 LNHNV, CDR2 YYDKDF (reference sequence). Trimming cost V 4 bases and J 4 bases, with 19 bases left between them. This CDR3 spans 16 amino acids. The CDR3 loop is CATSTRSVVAGYGYTF. Written as DNA, the CDR3 is TGTGCCACCAGCACCAGAAGTGTTGTCGCGGGCTATGGCTACACCTTC.

The rearrangement uses TRBV15 and TRBJ2-3; D not certain. CDR3 length: 12 residues. Germline lookup yields CDR1 LNHNV and CDR2 YYDKDF (reference sequence). Trimming pared 5 bases from V and 4 bases from J, leaving 7 bases between. Here the CDR3 reads CATSVLADTQYF. The CDR3 DNA sequence: TGTGCCACCAGCGTACTTGCAGATACGCAGTATTTT.

This clone was observed once. The gene calls are TRBV5-4 and TRBJ2-4, with 7 bases identical to TRBD1. From germline, CDR1 is SGHNT and CDR2 YYREEE (reference sequence). Trimming removed 3 bases from V and 2 bases from J; junction bases left unmatched: 5. The CDR3 is 15 amino acids. The CDR3 spells CASSSQTGPKNIQYF. Written as DNA, the CDR3 is TGTGCCAGCAGCTCCCAGACAGGGCCCAAAAACATTCAGTACTTC. Looking up the rest from reference TRBV5-4 and TRBJ2-4 gives the full variable domain: ETGVTQSPTHLIKTRGQQVTLRCSSQSGHNTVSWYQQALGQGPQFIFQYYREEENGRGNFPPRFSGLQFPNYSSELNVNALELDDSALYLCASSSQTGPKNIQYFGAGTRLSVL.

This clone has only a few counts. V is TRBV7-3 and J is TRBJ2-1; 12 bases match TRBD2. After removal of 4 bases from V and 5 bases from J, the junction contained 3 bases not matched to a gene. The CDR3 extends over 15 amino acids. Germline V gene lookup returns CDR1 SGHTA and CDR2 FQGTGA. The CDR3 protein is CASSSSGRGNNEQFF. The CDR3 DNA follows: TGTGCCAGCAGCTCTAGCGGGAGGGGCAACAATGAGCAGTTCTTC.

The chain employs TRBV19 and TRBJ2-7, with 8 bases aligning to TRBD1. The ends lost 5 bases at V and 5 bases at J; junction bases unmatched: 8. The CDR3 is 14 amino acids. Per the germline V gene, CDR1 is LNHDA and CDR2 is SQIVND (reference sequence). CDR3 in amino acids: CASSSADRVNEQYF. CDR3 nucleotides: TGTGCCAGTAGTTCCGCGGACAGGGTCAACGAGCAGTACTTC.

V and J are TRBV9 and TRBJ2-5, with a possible D match to TRBD1 (5 bases). This CDR3 has 13 amino acids. CDR1 and CDR2 from the germline V gene are SGDLS and YYNGEE. V dropped 2 bases and J dropped 3 bases, with 8 bases sitting between them. CDR3 sequence: CASSVGLEETQYF. The CDR3 DNA reads TGTGCCAGCAGCGTGGGGCTAGAAGAGACCCAGTACTTC.

V and J are TRBV12-5 and TRBJ2-6; 11 bases align to TRBD2. The germline V gene has CDR1 LGHNT and CDR2 FRNRAP. V trimming: 6 bases; J trimming: 0 bases; junction bases outside the gene matches: 25. This CDR3 is built from 24 residues. This chain's CDR3 is CASGLLDSGTSGFLMSSGANVLTF. CDR3 nucleotides: TGTGCTAGTGGGCTGCTGGATTCCGGGACTAGCGGATTTCTTATGAGCTCTGGGGCCAACGTCCTGACTTTC.